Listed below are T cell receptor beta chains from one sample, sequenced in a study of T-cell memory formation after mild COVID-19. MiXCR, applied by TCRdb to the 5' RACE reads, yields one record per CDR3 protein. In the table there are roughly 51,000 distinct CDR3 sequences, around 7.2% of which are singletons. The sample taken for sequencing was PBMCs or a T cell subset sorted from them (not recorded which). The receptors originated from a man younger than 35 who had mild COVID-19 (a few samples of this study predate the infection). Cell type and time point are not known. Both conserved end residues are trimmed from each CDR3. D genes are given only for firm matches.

CDR3 protein: ASSLSAADTQY
D gene: NA
V gene: TRBV7-9
J gene: TRBJ2-3

CDR3 protein: ASSLVGQYGYT
D gene: NA
V gene: TRBV12-3/TRBV12-4
J gene: TRBJ1-2

CDR3 protein: SVEGGRGTEAF
D gene: NA
V gene: TRBV29-1
J gene: TRBJ1-1

CDR3 protein: ASTFRRVDSPLH
D gene: NA
V gene: TRBV12-3/TRBV12-4
J gene: TRBJ1-6

CDR3 protein: SAIETNTEAF
D gene: NA
V gene: TRBV20-1
J gene: TRBJ1-1

CDR3 protein: ASSAPGEYGYT
D gene: NA
V gene: TRBV7-2
J gene: TRBJ1-2

CDR3 protein: ASSRDRLSNQPQH
D gene: TRBD1
V gene: TRBV7-2
J gene: TRBJ1-5

CDR3 protein: ASSLLTGTGNTGELF
D gene: TRBD1
V gene: TRBV4-3
J gene: TRBJ2-2

CDR3 protein: ASSSDRGAGNTIY
D gene: NA
V gene: TRBV12-3/TRBV12-4
J gene: TRBJ1-3

CDR3 protein: ASSIGGLNTEAF
D gene: TRBD1
V gene: TRBV2
J gene: TRBJ1-1

CDR3 protein: ASSSPGKGYT
D gene: NA
V gene: TRBV28
J gene: TRBJ1-2

CDR3 protein: ASSTPRGSYGYT
D gene: NA
V gene: TRBV5-5
J gene: TRBJ1-2

CDR3 protein: ASSLWPGPQETQY
D gene: NA
V gene: TRBV7-2
J gene: TRBJ2-5

CDR3 protein: ASSKDRGGYGYT
D gene: TRBD1
V gene: TRBV7-2
J gene: TRBJ1-2

CDR3 protein: ASSFSPTDTQY
D gene: NA
V gene: TRBV6-2/TRBV6-3
J gene: TRBJ2-3

CDR3 protein: ASRGPNYGYT
D gene: NA
V gene: TRBV9
J gene: TRBJ1-2

CDR3 protein: ASSGGTGMETQY
D gene: NA
V gene: TRBV6-1
J gene: TRBJ2-5

CDR3 protein: ASSGLNNEQF
D gene: NA
V gene: TRBV5-5
J gene: TRBJ2-1

CDR3 protein: ATSDSSAGGRTDTQY
D gene: TRBD1
V gene: TRBV24-1
J gene: TRBJ2-3

CDR3 protein: ASSLQGALTEAF
D gene: TRBD1
V gene: TRBV12-3/TRBV12-4
J gene: TRBJ1-1

CDR3 protein: ASSERGSETQY
D gene: NA
V gene: TRBV2
J gene: TRBJ2-5

CDR3 protein: ASSLRFPWTPRGTQY
D gene: NA
V gene: TRBV7-2
J gene: TRBJ2-3

CDR3 protein: ASSPGSNPPQH
D gene: NA
V gene: TRBV28
J gene: TRBJ1-5

CDR3 protein: ASSVDGGTDTQY
D gene: NA
V gene: TRBV7-2
J gene: TRBJ2-3

CDR3 protein: ACRPGGQETQY
D gene: TRBD2
V gene: TRBV18
J gene: TRBJ2-5

CDR3 protein: ASSLRGQGGSPLH
D gene: TRBD1
V gene: TRBV5-6
J gene: TRBJ1-6

CDR3 protein: ASRGYLGNGANVLT
D gene: NA
V gene: TRBV7-2
J gene: TRBJ2-6

CDR3 protein: SVEGSGDSKYGYT
D gene: TRBD1
V gene: TRBV29-1
J gene: TRBJ1-2

CDR3 protein: ASSTVRTTDTQY
D gene: NA
V gene: TRBV28
J gene: TRBJ2-3